This T cell receptor beta chain came from a study of neoadjuvant anti-PD-1 for oral cavity cancer. Time point defined: after neoadjuvant nivolumab, at surgical resection. Some clones are missing from TCRdb's copy, which holds only in-frame ones; the method was immunoSEQ multiplex PCR. The sample has about 8,000 clones, 70% seen once; the top ten hold 2.8%. This clone showed up just a few times. This clonotype was obtained from a person aged 35 to 85 with oral cavity squamous cell carcinoma. The sequences come from PBMCs, collected after nivolumab (anti-PD-1) treatment.

The CDR3 DNA follows: TGTGCCAGCAGCTTTAGGACCACCACCTACGAGCAGTACTTC. As protein: CASSFRTTTYEQYF. The rearrangement links TRBV11-2 to TRBJ2-7; D unresolved. V was pared by 3 bases and J by 2 bases, with 11 bases between. This CDR3 region has 14 residues. CDR1 and CDR2 from the germline V gene are SGHAT and FQNNGV.